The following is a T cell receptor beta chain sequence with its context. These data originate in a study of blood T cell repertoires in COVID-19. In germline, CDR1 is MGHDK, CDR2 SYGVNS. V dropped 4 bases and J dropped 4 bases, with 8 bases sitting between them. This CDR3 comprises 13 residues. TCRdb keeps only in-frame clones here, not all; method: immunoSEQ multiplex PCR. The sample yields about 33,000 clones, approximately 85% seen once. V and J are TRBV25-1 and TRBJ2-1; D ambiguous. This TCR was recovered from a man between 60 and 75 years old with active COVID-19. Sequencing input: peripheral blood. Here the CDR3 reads CASSVPKYNEQFF. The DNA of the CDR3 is TGTGCCAGCAGTGTCCCTAAGTACAATGAGCAGTTCTTC.